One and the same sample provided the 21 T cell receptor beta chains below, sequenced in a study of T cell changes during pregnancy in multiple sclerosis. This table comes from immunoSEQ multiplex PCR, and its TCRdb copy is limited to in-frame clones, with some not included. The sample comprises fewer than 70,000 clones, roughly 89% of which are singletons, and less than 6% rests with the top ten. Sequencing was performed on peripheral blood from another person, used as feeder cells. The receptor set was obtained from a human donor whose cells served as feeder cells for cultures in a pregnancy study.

The CDR3 protein is CASSLNGDQPQHF. The CDR3 nucleotides read TGCGCCAGCAGCTTGAATGGGGATCAGCCCCAGCATTTT. This sequence joins TRBV5-1 and TRBJ1-5; D unresolved. V was shortened by 1 base and J by 5 bases, with 7 bases between the two germline ends. The CDR3 loop spans 13 amino acids. Germline values: CDR1 SGHRS, CDR2 YFSETQ.

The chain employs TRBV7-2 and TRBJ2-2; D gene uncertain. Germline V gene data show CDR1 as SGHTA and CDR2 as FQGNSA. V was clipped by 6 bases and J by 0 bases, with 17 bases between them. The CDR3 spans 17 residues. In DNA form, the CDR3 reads TGTGCCAGCAGACCCCGGCGCATTGAAGCGAACACCGGGGAGCTGTTTTTT. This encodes CASRPRRIEANTGELFF.

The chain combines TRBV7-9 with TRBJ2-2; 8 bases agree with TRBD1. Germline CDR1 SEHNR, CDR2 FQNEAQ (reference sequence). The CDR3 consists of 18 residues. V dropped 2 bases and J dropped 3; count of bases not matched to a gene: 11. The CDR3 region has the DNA TGTGCCAGCAGCTTAATCGTGCTAGGGACAGGAGACACCGGGGAGCTGTTTTTT. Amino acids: CASSLIVLGTGDTGELFF.

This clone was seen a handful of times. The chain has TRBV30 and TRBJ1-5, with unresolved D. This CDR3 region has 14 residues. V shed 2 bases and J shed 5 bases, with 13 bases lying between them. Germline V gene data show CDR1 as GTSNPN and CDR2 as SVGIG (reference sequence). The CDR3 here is CAWSKWELHQPQHF. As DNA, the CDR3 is TGTGCCTGGAGTAAATGGGAGCTTCATCAGCCCCAGCATTTT.

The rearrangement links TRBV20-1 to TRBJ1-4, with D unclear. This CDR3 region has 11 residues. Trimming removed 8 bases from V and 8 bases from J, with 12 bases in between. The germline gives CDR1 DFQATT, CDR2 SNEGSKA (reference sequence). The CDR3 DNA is TGCAGTTTACCGTTAAGGGAAAAACTGTTTTTT. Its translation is CSLPLREKLFF.

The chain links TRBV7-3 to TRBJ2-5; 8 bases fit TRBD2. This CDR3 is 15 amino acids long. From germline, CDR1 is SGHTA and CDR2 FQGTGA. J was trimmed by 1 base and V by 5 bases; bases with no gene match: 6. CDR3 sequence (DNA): TGTGCCAGCAGCCGCAGCGGGGGCCTCCAAGAGACCCAGTACTTC. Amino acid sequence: CASSRSGGLQETQYF.

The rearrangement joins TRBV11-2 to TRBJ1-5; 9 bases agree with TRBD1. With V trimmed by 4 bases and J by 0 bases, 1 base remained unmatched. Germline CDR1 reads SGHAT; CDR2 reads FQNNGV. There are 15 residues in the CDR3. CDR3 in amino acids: CASSSDRGSNQPQHF. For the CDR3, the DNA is TGTGCCAGCAGCTCGGACAGGGGTAGCAATCAGCCCCAGCATTTT.

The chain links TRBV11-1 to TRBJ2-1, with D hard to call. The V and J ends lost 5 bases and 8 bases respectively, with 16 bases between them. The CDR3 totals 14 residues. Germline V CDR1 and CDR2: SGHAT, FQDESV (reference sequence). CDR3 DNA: TGTGCCAGCAGCCCCTCAGGCAACCGCCATGAGCAGTTCTTC. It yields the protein CASSPSGNRHEQFF.

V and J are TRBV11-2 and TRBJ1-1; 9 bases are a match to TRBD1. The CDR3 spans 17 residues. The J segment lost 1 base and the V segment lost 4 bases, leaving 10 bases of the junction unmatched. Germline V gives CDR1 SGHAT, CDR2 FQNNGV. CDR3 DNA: TGTGCCAGCAGCTCTTCCTGGACAGGGGATGAGAACACTGAAGCTTTCTTT. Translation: CASSSSWTGDENTEAFF.

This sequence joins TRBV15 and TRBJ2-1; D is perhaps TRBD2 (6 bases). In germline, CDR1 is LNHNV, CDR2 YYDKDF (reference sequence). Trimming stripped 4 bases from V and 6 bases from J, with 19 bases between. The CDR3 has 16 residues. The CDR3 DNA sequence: TGTGCCACCAGCACAATAGCTTCGGGAGTGGGCAATGAGCAGTTCTTC. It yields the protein CATSTIASGVGNEQFF.

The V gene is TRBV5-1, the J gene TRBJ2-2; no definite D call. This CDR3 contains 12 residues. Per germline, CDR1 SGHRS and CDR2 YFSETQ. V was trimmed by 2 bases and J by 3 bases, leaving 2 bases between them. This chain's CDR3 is CASSFDTGELFF. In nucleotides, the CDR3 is TGCGCCAGCAGCTTTGACACCGGGGAGCTGTTTTTT.

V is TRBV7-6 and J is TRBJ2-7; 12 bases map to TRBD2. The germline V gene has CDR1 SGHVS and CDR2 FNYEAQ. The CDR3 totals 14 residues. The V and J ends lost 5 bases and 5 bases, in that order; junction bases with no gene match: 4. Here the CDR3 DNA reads TGTGCCAGCAGCCGACTAGCGGGAGAGGACGAGCAGTACTTC. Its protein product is CASSRLAGEDEQYF.

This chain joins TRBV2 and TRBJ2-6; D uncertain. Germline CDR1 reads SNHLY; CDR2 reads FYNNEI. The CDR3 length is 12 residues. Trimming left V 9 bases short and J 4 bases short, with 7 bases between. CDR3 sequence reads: CASSWGANVLTF. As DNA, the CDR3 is TGTGCCAGTTCCTGGGGGGCCAACGTCCTGACTTTC.

CDR3 sequence reads: CASSRHSGTGGGEQYF. CDR3 nucleotide sequence: TGTGCCAGCAGCCGACACTCCGGGACAGGGGGCGGCGAGCAGTACTTC. The V call is TRBV7-9, the J call TRBJ2-7; TRBD1 matches at 12 bases. Germline V gene data show CDR1 as SEHNR and CDR2 as FQNEAQ (reference sequence). This CDR3 has 16 residues. J was trimmed by 6 bases and V by 5 bases; bases with no gene match: 11. The full variable domain, completed using reference TRBV7-9 and TRBJ2-7, is DTGVSQNPRHKITKRGQNVTFRCDPISEHNRLYWYRQTLGQGPEFLTYFQNEAQLEKSRLLSDRFSAERPKGSFSTLEIQRTEQGDSAMYLCASSRHSGTGGGEQYFGPGTRLTVT.

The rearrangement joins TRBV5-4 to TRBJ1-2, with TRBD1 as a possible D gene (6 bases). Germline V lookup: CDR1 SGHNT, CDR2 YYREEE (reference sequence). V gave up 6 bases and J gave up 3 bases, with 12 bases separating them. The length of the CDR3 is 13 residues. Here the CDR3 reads CASNTGTDYGYTF. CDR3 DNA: TGTGCCAGCAACACAGGGACGGACTATGGCTACACCTTC.

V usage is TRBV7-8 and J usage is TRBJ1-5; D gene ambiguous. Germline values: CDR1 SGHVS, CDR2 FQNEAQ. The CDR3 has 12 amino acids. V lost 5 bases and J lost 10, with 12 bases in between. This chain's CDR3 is CASSRPGGPQHF. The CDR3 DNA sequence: TGTGCCAGCAGCCGGCCAGGCGGACCCCAGCATTTT.

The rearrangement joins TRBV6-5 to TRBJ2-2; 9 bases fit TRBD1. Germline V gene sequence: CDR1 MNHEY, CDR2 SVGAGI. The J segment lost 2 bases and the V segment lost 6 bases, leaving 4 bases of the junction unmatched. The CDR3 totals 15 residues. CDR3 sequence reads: CASSYTGGNTGELFF. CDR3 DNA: TGTGCCAGCAGCTATACAGGGGGCAACACCGGGGAGCTGTTTTTT.

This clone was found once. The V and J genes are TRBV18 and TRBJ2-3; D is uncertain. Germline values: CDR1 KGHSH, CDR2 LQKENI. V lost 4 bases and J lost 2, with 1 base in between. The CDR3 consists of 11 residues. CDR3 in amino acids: CASSHTDTQYF. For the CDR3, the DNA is TGTGCCAGCTCACACACAGATACGCAGTATTTT.

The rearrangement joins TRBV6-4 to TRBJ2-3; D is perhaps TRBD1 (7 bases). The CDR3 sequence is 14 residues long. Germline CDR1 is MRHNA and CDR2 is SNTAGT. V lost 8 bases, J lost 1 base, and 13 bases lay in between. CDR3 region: CASGQGGGTDTQYF. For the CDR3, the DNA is TGTGCCAGCGGTCAGGGGGGAGGCACAGATACGCAGTATTTT.

CDR3 loop: CASSPGKNTEAFF. CDR3 bases: TGTGCCAGCAGCCCCGGGAAGAACACTGAAGCTTTCTTT. The chain employs TRBV7-8 and TRBJ1-1; the D is unclear. V shed 5 bases and J shed 1 base, with 8 bases lying between them. Germline V gene data show CDR1 as SGHVS and CDR2 as FQNEAQ. There are 13 residues in the CDR3.

The CDR3 nucleotides read TGTGCCAGCAGTTACCAAGCAGCTAACACTGAAGCTTTCTTT. This codes for CASSYQAANTEAFF. The chain has TRBV6-5 and TRBJ1-1; no reliable D call. Trimming removed 2 bases from V and 2 bases from J, with 9 bases in between. Germline V gene lookup returns CDR1 MNHEY and CDR2 SVGAGI. The CDR3 runs 14 residues.